These 5 T cell receptor beta chains were sequenced from one sample in a study of blood T cell repertoires in COVID-19. Assay used: immunoSEQ multiplex PCR; TCRdb lists only in-frame clones, some missing. The sample consists of around 250,000 clones, approximately 86% of them appearing once. The sample consisted of peripheral blood. These receptors originate from a woman aged 65 to 85 with active or convalescent COVID-19.

V gene TRBV5-4 combines with J gene TRBJ2-7; 8 nucleotides agree with TRBD2. After removal of 5 bases from V and 6 bases from J, the junction contained 13 bases not matched to a gene. The CDR3 extends over 15 amino acids. Germline V gene data show CDR1 as SGHNT and CDR2 as YYREEE (reference sequence). The CDR3 sequence is CASRAAGAARSEQYF. The CDR3 DNA reads TGTGCCAGCAGAGCAGCGGGGGCCGCCAGGTCCGAGCAGTACTTC.

This clone was found a few times. The J gene is TRBJ2-7, the V gene TRBV5-6; D is uncertain. Trimming took 4 bases from V and 0 from J, leaving 14 bases between them. The CDR3 spans 15 residues. CDR1 and CDR2 from the germline V gene are SGHDT and YYEEEE. CDR3 DNA sequence: TGTGCCAGCAGCGGCAGGAAGAATCCCTCCTACGAGCAGTACTTC. As protein: CASSGRKNPSYEQYF.

This chain links TRBV5-6 with TRBJ2-2; possible D gene TRBD2, 5 bases. V gave up 2 bases and J gave up 3 bases, with 11 bases separating them. The CDR3 extends over 15 amino acids. Germline CDR1 and CDR2: SGHDT and YYEEEE. The CDR3 DNA reads as TGTGCCAGCAGCTTAATTGGACTGGACACCGGGGAGCTGTTTTTT. Its translation is CASSLIGLDTGELFF. Based on the CDR3 plus reference TRBV5-6 and TRBJ2-2, the full variable domain is DAGVTQSPTHLIKTRGQQVTLRCSPKSGHDTVSWYQQALGQGPQFIFQYYEEEERQRGNFPDRFSGHQFPNYSSELNVNALLLGDSALYLCASSLIGLDTGELFFGEGSRLTVL.

The rearrangement uses TRBV2 and TRBJ2-2; 8 nucleotides match TRBD1. The ends lost 7 bases at V and 5 bases at J; junction bases unmatched: 9. Germline CDR1 is SNHLY and CDR2 is FYNNEI. This CDR3 comprises 15 residues. The CDR3 DNA follows: TGTGCCAGCACTGACGGGACAGGACCTACCGGGGAGCTGTTTTTT. It translates to CASTDGTGPTGELFF.

This chain links TRBV12-5 with TRBJ2-5, with 9 bases that match TRBD2. This CDR3 comprises 13 residues. Unmatched junction bases numbered 5, after V lost 8 bases and J lost 4 bases. The germline V gene encodes CDR1 LGHNT and CDR2 FRNRAP. Written as DNA, the CDR3 is TGTGCTAGTCAGTTTAGCGGGGGAGAGACCCAGTACTTC. This encodes CASQFSGGETQYF.